The source of this TCR beta chain is a study of cytomegalovirus exposure and HLA in healthy donors (dated by TCRdb to about 2017). A note on the overall study: An earlier analysis of 550 to 700 of the donors reported about 290 Gb of sequence data and approximately 110 million unique TCR beta sequences from 150 million to 200 million T cells. Approximately 330 gigabases of sequencing data and 91 million or so unique TCR sequences made up an early release that covered fewer than 650 HLA-typed donors. Of the roughly 400 genotyped donors, about 80% fell in the genetic ancestry cluster associated with self-reported Caucasian donors. The study was designed to test whether signatures of past pathogen exposure could be identified by cataloging public T cell receptors. Using immunosequencing, the study profiled T cell repertoires from 550 to 750 subjects and related those repertoires to cytomegalovirus serostatus. A separate validation cohort of some 130 different subjects was used in addition to the 666-subject first cohort. To predict cytomegalovirus infection status, the study brought together high-throughput TCR immunosequencing, statistical association of individual TCRs with disease status, and machine learning. In a later analysis, previously published TCR beta repertoires from fewer than 750 donors were re-analyzed and high-resolution HLA genotyping was added so that TCR occurrence patterns could be studied. The later analysis used no new phenotypic data to find candidate immune exposures, relying instead on TCR beta sequences and their occurrence across donors. In an earlier analysis of roughly 540 of the donors, high-throughput TCR beta sequencing was used to judge whether each TCR beta V gene segment behaved as functional or pseudogenic. Alongside the repertoire data, information on donor age, sex, ethnicity and CMV serostatus was compiled. A later genetic analysis used genome-wide SNP genotypes for about 65% of the 666 donors, treating that subset as a discovery cohort. Every discovery cohort repertoire had been produced on one sequencing platform. Both class I and class II loci were covered by HLA typing, at four-digit resolution. Typing coverage differed by locus: A, B, C, DRB1 and DQB1 were typed in about 620-630 donors, DQA1 in around 500, DPA1 in 606, and DPB1 in 450 to 490. Roughly five DR-DQ haplotypes were treated as single units for association and clustering because of strong linkage in the cohort. Across around 400 genotyped donors of the cohort, an average of about 240,000 unique TCR beta nucleotide sequences per donor were sequenced, and approximately 17% of those sequences were non-productive.

The germline V gene supplies CDR1 SGHDN and CDR2 FVKESK. The CDR3 has 15 amino acids, counting the end cysteine and phenylalanine. Only the CDR3 region is kept as DNA, spanning 45 bases read in frame from base 1. Broad study findings and their caveats: The presence/absence analyses assumed that sequencing depth was roughly uniform across donors, and that assumption may not be true. In an earlier analysis of some 500 of the donors, most TCR beta V segments appeared in productive rearrangements about 87% or about 30% of the time, broadly matching IMGT annotations. Across donors, most TCR sequences were observed very rarely, whereas some public TCRs were present in many individuals. Cytomegalovirus status was reported to be diagnosed by the classifier with high specificity and sensitivity in both the original and validation cohorts. According to the authors, the approach could potentially be generalized to other disease states and immunological phenotypes. Correlated functional status among segregating V segments might reflect linkage disequilibrium, but an unknown experimental factor could not be ruled out. When HLA alleles, especially DR and DQ, strongly co-occurred, TCR associations were difficult to assign to individual alleles. A total of some 180 TCR beta chains were listed by the study as associated with cytomegalovirus. In a later analysis, the rate of TCR association differed among HLA loci, with DRB1 alleles having the most associated TCRs and HLA-C alleles having the fewest. Some IMGT-functional V segments, including TRBV6-2 and TRBV6-3, could not be told apart with the 87-base-pair reads, so those segments were excluded. A later genetic analysis reported fewer N-insertions in productive TCRs among donors in an Asian-associated ancestry cluster than the approximately 700-donor mean. A further reported finding was that TCR beta sequences accurately predicted the HLA-A and HLA-B alleles for most subjects in the first cohort. Most CMV-associated TCR beta chains appeared to be HLA-restricted in a later analysis, and the HLA associations seemed to be driven largely by CMV exposure. The sequencing pipeline was judged likely to have produced a cluster of highly shared sequence variants as a technical artifact. Several of the top co-occurrence clusters appeared to be linked to parvovirus B19, influenza, CMV and Epstein-Barr virus, according to a later analysis. An association between a missense DCLRE1C variant and V-gene and J-gene trimming of TCR beta chains was found in a later genetic analysis and replicated in an independent cohort. Because HLA typing was missing for some donors at each locus, association tests included only the typed subset. Because counts were too low, seventeen rarely observed V segments, including chromosome 9 orphons, were excluded from the earlier analysis of a few hundred of the donors. At a false discovery rate of 0.05, a later analysis linked under 20,000 TCR beta sequences to specific HLA alleles. The only immune exposure information available for the cohort was CMV serostatus. Three of the identified cytomegalovirus-associated TCR beta chains were confirmed in vitro to be specific for cytomegalovirus antigens. Only TCR beta chains were sequenced in this cohort, and the absence of alpha or paired-chain data limited detectable features. In a later analysis, HLA-associated TCR beta chains showed more clonal expansion and lower generation probabilities than non-associated chains that were equally common.

In total, approximately 610 healthy bone marrow donors made up the cohort. At the time of sampling, all cohort members were nominally healthy, though unrecorded immune exposures were likely present. The donor was CMV seropositive and was included in the group of almost 300 seropositive cohort members. A peripheral blood sample was collected from each donor, and TCR beta sequencing was performed on peripheral blood mononuclear cells. The Qiagen DNeasy Blood Extraction Kit was used to extract genomic DNA from the blood cell samples. Of note for this clone: The antigen it recognizes is unknown. The input lacks base qualities; no much larger clone sits a single base away.

Libraries were prepared through the immunoSEQ multiplex PCR assay. A mixture of 60 forward primers for TCR Vbeta segments and 13 reverse primers for TCR Jbeta segments was used in the multiplex PCR. A multiplex PCR assay on genomic DNA amplified the CDR3 region of rearranged TCR beta genes. Amplified TCR beta libraries were sequenced as 87-base-pair reads on the Illumina HiSeq System. In the source study's methods: A later analysis tallied around 80 million unique TCR beta chains across the 666 repertoires, and around 9.9 million of those chains were shared by two or more donors. To remove PCR and sequencing errors, raw reads were error-corrected and collapsed into unique sequences using a nearest-neighbor algorithm that merged closely related sequences. V, D and J gene segments were assigned by aligning CDR3 sequences to IMGT reference sequences. For a sequence to be retained, at least a six-nucleotide match to both a V gene segment and a J gene segment was required. Rearrangements were classified as productive when the CDR3 lacked stop codons and remained in frame with V and J, and all other rearrangements were classified as non-productive. CDR3 was defined according to IMGT convention as the region running from the second conserved V-encoded cysteine to the conserved J-encoded phenylalanine. The earlier analysis of about 500 of the donors excluded sequences that lacked an unambiguous match to a single V gene segment. In an earlier analysis of some 590 of the donors, a V segment was called functional when productive rearrangements were above 56.7%, and segregating when the standard deviation between donors exceeded 5%. A statistical classification framework was developed to diagnose cytomegalovirus status using the catalog of TCR beta chain sequences. A later analysis assigned V and J genes by comparing TCR nucleotide sequences with IMGT/GENE-DB human TR gene sequences. In a later analysis, CDR3 sequences and most-parsimonious VDJ recombination scenarios were assigned using the TCRdist pipeline. In a later analysis, each TCR beta chain was defined by its CDR3 amino acid sequence together with its V-gene family, and reads without a unique V-gene family were excluded. To address suspected cross-contamination and a sequencing artifact, a later analysis removed several hundred highly shared, low-generation-probability nucleotide sequences. A later analysis calculated a clonal expansion index for each public chain from normalized within-repertoire ranks of inferred template counts. In a later analysis, generation probabilities were computed using a VDJ recombination model fitted to out-of-frame rearrangements, and the results were checked against IGoR. In a later analysis, hypergeometric tests were used to score TCR-TCR, TCR-HLA and TCR-CMV co-occurrence, with a repertoire-size bias correction applied to TCR pairs. A later analysis estimated false discovery rates by permuting HLA or CMV assignments 20 times. In a later analysis, co-occurring TCRs were grouped using DBSCAN, and TCRdist sequence similarity was added for clustering within HLA-allele-positive subsets. Repertoires with fewer than 30,000 or more than 120,000 public chains were left out of co-occurrence clustering, as were five repertoires with anomalous nucleotide sharing. TCRdb obtained this table from immuneACCESS and retained in-frame rearrangements with V and J assigned. These tables miss some clones; where compared with another copy, unresolved V genes account for less than half of the shortfall, and the remainder is unexplained. D and trimming were read from the DNA, whereas the V and J calls and clone size are those reported in that table. This sample comprises over 150,000 clones, 74% of them detected only once. The ten largest make up 3.1% of the sample.

This TCR was recovered from a woman in her 30s in good health and CMV-seropositive. The rearranged chain carries TRBV14 and TRBJ2-5; TRBD1 agrees with 11 junctional bases. The J call may be mistaken, given a closer DNA end match to TRBJ2-7. Material for sequencing was PBMCs. The CDR3 has the sequence CASSLPGQGVYEQYF. The bases are TGTGCCAGCAGCCTCCCGGGACAGGGGGTCTACGAGCAGTACTTC.